These 5 T cell receptor beta chains were all obtained from the same sample, sequenced in a study of T cell responses to AZD1222 COVID-19 vaccine (dated by TCRdb to the early 2020s). Receptor libraries were prepared by the immunoSEQ multiplex PCR assay. In its TCRdb copy, this immuneACCESS table keeps in-frame sequences only and misses some clones. Where compared with another copy, unresolved V genes explain less than half of these, and the others have no known cause. This sample holds about 150,000 clones; 85% to 95% were observed only once. The top ten clonotypes cover more than 8% of the sample. The time point label, as the study defines it: baseline before first vaccination. Material: peripheral blood, obtained on day 0 of AZD1222 vaccination. Receptors originate from an adult in good health.

J is TRBJ1-2 and V is TRBV7-9; D remains unclear. The CDR3 is 15 amino acids. Looked up from germline, CDR1 is SEHNR and CDR2 is FQNEAQ (reference sequence). Trimming left V 5 bases short and J 4 bases short, with 17 bases between. CDR3 coding DNA: TGTGCCAGCAGCGCGACGACCCAAACCCCCTATGGCTACACCTTC. Translated, it gives CASSATTQTPYGYTF.

The V call is TRBV30, the J call TRBJ1-1; D unclear. Trimming cost V 3 bases and J 3 bases, with 17 bases left between them. Germline V gives CDR1 GTSNPN, CDR2 SVGIG (reference sequence). The CDR3 runs to 15 residues. The CDR3: CAWSPPGWGYTEAFF. The CDR3 nucleotides are TGTGCCTGGAGCCCCCCGGGCTGGGGATACACTGAAGCTTTCTTT.

This clone was detected only once. The chain couples TRBV27 to TRBJ1-1; the D gene is possibly TRBD1 (5 bases). The CDR3 loop spans 14 amino acids. The V gene's germline CDR1 is MNHEY and CDR2 SMNVEV (reference sequence). The V and J ends lost 0 bases and 5 bases respectively, with 10 bases between them. CDR3 in DNA: TGTGCCAGCAGTTTATCACGGGGGAGGACTGAAGCTTTCTTT. It yields the protein CASSLSRGRTEAFF.

This rearrangement joins TRBV2 to TRBJ1-2; 8 nucleotides line up with TRBD1. The germline gives CDR1 SNHLY, CDR2 FYNNEI. The CDR3 runs 15 residues. The ends lost 1 base at V and 4 bases at J; junction bases unmatched: 5. The CDR3 loop reads CASSEDLTGVYGYTF. The CDR3 nucleotides read TGTGCCAGCAGTGAAGACTTGACAGGGGTCTATGGCTACACCTTC.

V usage is TRBV5-1 and J usage is TRBJ1-2, with 10 nucleotides matching TRBD1. Germline CDR1 reads SGHRS; CDR2 reads YFSETQ. The V and J ends lost 3 bases and 6 bases, in that order; junction bases with no gene match: 5. CDR3 length equals 14 residues. Here the CDR3 reads CASSSTGGIDGYTF. In DNA, the CDR3 is TGCGCCAGCAGCTCGACAGGGGGCATTGATGGCTACACCTTC.